The present entry profiles one T cell receptor beta chain with its context. Its target antigen remains unknown. Sequence at one end of the junction differs from germline and may be a read error. CDR1 and CDR2 (MGHRA, YSYEKL) derive from the germline V gene. Inclusive of the bounding cysteine and phenylalanine, the CDR3 is 15 residues long. The kept DNA is CDR3 alone, 45 bases in frame from the first base. Whole blood was collected in K2EDTA tubes by collaborating institutions according to the institutions' own protocols. For TCRbeta analysis, collaborator samples were shipped as frozen whole blood, as isolated PBMCs, or as DNA extracted from either sample type. TCRbeta CDR3 regions were amplified from genomic DNA by means of the immunoSEQ Assay, a bias-controlled multiplex PCR. The paper's processing steps were these. Within the assay, amplification of reference gene primers was used to estimate how many nucleated cells each sample contained. To quantify the absolute abundance of each unique TCRbeta CDR3 rearrangement, sequence reads were collapsed and filtered. For each sample, productive Simpson clonality was calculated as the square root of Simpson's diversity index over productive rearrangements. Sourced from immuneACCESS, this table was stored by TCRdb with only in-frame sequences that have V and J called. A share of the clones is absent; for the studies checked, an unresolved V gene accounts for under half, and the remainder has no known explanation. That table furnishes V, J and clone size, whereas the DNA furnished D and trimming. This sample gives roughly 15,000 clones in total; about 91% of them show up just once. Jointly, the top ten make up 9% of the sample.

The data originate from a study of blood T cell repertoires in COVID-19 (dated by TCRdb to 2020 to 2022). Regarding the complete study: The collaborator samples originated in the United States, Italy and Spain and spanned the acute and convalescent phases of COVID-19. The prospective study material was composed of cDNA or gDNA derived from T cells, B-cell-depleted T cells, or PBMCs. Subjects who had been exposed to COVID-19, were actively infected with it, or had recovered from it provided the deeply sampled blood TCRbeta repertoires that made up the dataset. The repertoires were made available in a free public database intended to serve as a resource for research on the immune response to SARS-CoV-2. Samples were obtained from the ongoing ImmuneRACE study (first 160 participants) and from 1,200 or so subjects provided by 6 global collaborators. Nearly every sample came with metadata listing a de-identified subject ID, COVID-19 status, age in years and sex. HLA class I and class II types, where available, came from metadata supplied by the sample provider rather than from assay-based typing. The research as a whole found: The quantity of clinical and demographic metadata differed by source and by participant and was supplied without curation.

The origin of this receptor is a human donor in a cohort sampled during active COVID-19. The chain uses TRBV4-1 and TRBJ2-6, with the D gene uncertain. What was sequenced was peripheral blood. This receptor carries the CDR3 CASGQAPVGANVLTF. In nucleotide form, the sequence is TGCGCCAGCGGCCAAGCTCCCGTTGGGGCCAACGTCCTGACTTTC.